Following are 20 T cell receptor beta chains from one sample sequenced in a study of CD8+ T cells in alopecia areata. Treatment here: oral pan-JAK inhibitor, 5-10 mg twice daily. Following extraction, RNA underwent reverse transcription to cDNA, which served as the sequencing template. Method: immunoSEQ multiplex PCR; TCRdb's copy keeps in-frame clones and lacks some. Of 200,000 to 250,000 clones listed, 64% are singletons. The sequencing used CD4+ T cells sorted from blood, collected at week 4, from a patient treated with tofacitinib. These receptors were collected from a human donor with alopecia areata.

The CDR3 loop reads CASSRDVPGGTYNEQFF. Written as DNA, the CDR3 is TGTGCCAGCTCTCGGGACGTGCCGGGGGGGACCTACAATGAGCAGTTCTTC. The chain combines TRBV25-1 with TRBJ2-1; 8 positions agree with TRBD2. Per the germline V gene, CDR1 is MGHDK and CDR2 is SYGVNS. The CDR3 runs 17 residues. V lost 8 bases to trimming and J lost 2 bases; unmatched junction nucleotides: 14.

This chain links TRBV2 with TRBJ2-5; a weak D match, TRBD2 (5 bases). The V end was cut by 7 bases, the J end by 1 base, with 13 bases between. This CDR3 is built from 14 residues. In germline, CDR1 is SNHLY, CDR2 FYNNEI. CDR3 residues: CASTLGGSQETQYF. The CDR3 DNA reads as TGTGCCAGCACCTTAGGAGGCAGCCAAGAGACCCAGTACTTC.

Note on this clone: Other DNA sequences from this sample encode an identical CDR3 as well. J is TRBJ1-2 and V is TRBV20-1; no clear D. This CDR3 is 11 amino acids long. Trimming pared 0 bases from V and 5 bases from J, leaving 4 bases between. Looked up from germline, CDR1 is DFQATT and CDR2 is SNEGSKA (reference sequence). CDR3 residues: CSAREGYGYTF. In DNA form, the CDR3 reads TGCAGTGCTAGAGAGGGATATGGCTACACCTTC.

The CDR3 DNA reads TGTGCCACCAGCAGAGATCTCTCCGCGGGGGGAGCCTACGAGCAGTACTTC. As protein: CATSRDLSAGGAYEQYF. The gene calls are TRBV15 and TRBJ2-7, with 8 bases fitting TRBD2. From germline, CDR1 is LNHNV and CDR2 YYDKDF (reference sequence). Trimming at V came to 0 bases and at J to 2 bases, leaving 9 bases not matched to a gene. The CDR3 sequence is 17 residues long.

This clone was seen a handful of times. V and J are TRBV4-3 and TRBJ1-6; D ambiguous. Deletions cut 0 bases from V and 3 bases from J, with 9 bases between. Germline loops: CDR1 LGHNA, CDR2 YSLEER. The CDR3 is 16 amino acids. The CDR3 sequence is CASSQDNRNYNSPLHF. CDR3 bases: TGCGCCAGCAGCCAAGACAATCGAAACTATAATTCACCCCTCCACTTT.

The V and J genes are TRBV30 and TRBJ1-3, with D hard to call. This CDR3 has 11 residues. Trimming cost V 3 bases and J 0 bases, with 0 bases left between them. The germline V gene has CDR1 GTSNPN and CDR2 SVGIG (reference sequence). The CDR3: CAWSSGNTIYF. CDR3 DNA: TGTGCCTGGAGCTCTGGAAACACCATATATTTT.

This chain links TRBV18 with TRBJ2-1, with D perhaps matching TRBD1 (6 bases). V was pared by 3 bases and J by 7 bases, with 13 bases between. The CDR3 contains 14 residues. The V gene's germline CDR1 is KGHSH and CDR2 LQKENI. CDR3 DNA: TGTGCCAGCTCACCCCCAATGCAGGGGAATGAGCAGTTCTTC. As protein: CASSPPMQGNEQFF.

V gene TRBV7-2 combines with J gene TRBJ2-6, with unresolved D. Germline V gives CDR1 SGHTA, CDR2 FQGNSA. The CDR3 has 11 amino acids. Deletions cut 7 bases from V and 2 bases from J, with 0 bases between. CDR3 in DNA: TGTGCCAGCACTGGGGCCAACGTCCTGACTTTC. Protein product: CASTGANVLTF.

CDR3 bases: TGTGCCAGCAGTCGGGACGGGAACGAGCAGTACTTC. Its translation is CASSRDGNEQYF. This chain connects TRBV6-1 to TRBJ2-7; perhaps D is TRBD1 or TRBD2 (5 bases each). Trimming pared 5 bases from V and 5 bases from J, leaving 10 bases between. From germline, CDR1 is MNHNS and CDR2 SASEGT. The CDR3 is 12 residues long.

The chain joins TRBV18 to TRBJ1-2; TRBD1 matches at 7 bases. Germline values: CDR1 KGHSH, CDR2 LQKENI. CDR3 length: 14 amino acids. The V and J ends lost 6 bases and 4 bases, in that order; junction bases with no gene match: 8. The CDR3 region has the DNA TGTGCCAGCTCGCCTTCGACAGGGCCCTATGGCTACACCTTC. This translates into CASSPSTGPYGYTF. The complete variable domain, with remaining parts taken from reference TRBV18 and TRBJ1-2, reads NAGVMQNPRHLVRRRGQEARLRCSPMKGHSHVYWYRQLPEEGLKFMVYLQKENIIDESGMPKERFSAEFPKEGPSILRIQQVVRGDSAAYFCASSPSTGPYGYTFGSGTRLTVV.

This clone showed up just a few times. This chain joins TRBV27 and TRBJ1-5; 9 bases match TRBD1. With 8 bases clipped from V and 10 bases from J, the junction kept 6 bases outside the gene matches. The germline V gene has CDR1 MNHEY and CDR2 SMNVEV (reference sequence). The CDR3 length is 12 residues. As DNA, the CDR3 is TGTGCCAGCGGTACAGGGGGCTCTCCCCAGCATTTT. Its protein product is CASGTGGSPQHF.

This clone has only one observation. The chain is built from TRBV5-1 and TRBJ2-5; D gene uncertain. This CDR3 has 15 amino acids. In germline, CDR1 is SGHRS, CDR2 YFSETQ. The germline V and J ends were trimmed by 1 base and 1 base, with 11 bases remaining between them. The DNA of the CDR3 is TGCGCCAGCAGCTTGTTAGGATCTGTCCAAGAGACCCAGTACTTC. This encodes CASSLLGSVQETQYF.

CDR3 amino acids: CASSPIGQGKYEQYF. CDR3 nucleotides: TGTGCCAGCAGCCCCATTGGTCAGGGAAAGTACGAGCAGTACTTC. The chain joins TRBV27 to TRBJ2-7, with D possibly matching TRBD1 (5 bases). The V end was cut by 6 bases, the J end by 4 bases, with 19 bases between. This CDR3 is 15 amino acids long. Germline V gives CDR1 MNHEY, CDR2 SMNVEV (reference sequence).

CDR3 in amino acids: CASSPVGTEAFF. The CDR3 DNA sequence: TGTGCCAGCTCACCTGTGGGCACTGAAGCTTTCTTT. This sequence joins TRBV18 and TRBJ1-1; D ambiguous. CDR3 length equals 12 residues. The germline CDR1 and CDR2 sequences are KGHSH and LQKENI. V lost 3 bases and J lost 4, with 6 bases in between.

V is TRBV4-3 and J is TRBJ2-3, with no clear D. The CDR3 has 17 amino acids. The ends were cut back, 2 bases at V and 0 bases at J, with 15 bases in the middle. Germline CDR1 LGHNA, CDR2 YSLEER. This CDR3 reads CASSQLPRPKSTDTQYF. In DNA, the CDR3 is TGCGCCAGCAGCCAACTTCCCAGACCAAAAAGCACAGATACGCAGTATTTT.

The rearrangement links TRBV18 to TRBJ2-7; 8 bases fit TRBD2. This CDR3 has 14 amino acids. V shed 3 bases and J 3 bases; nucleotides not matched to a gene: 4. CDR1 is KGHSH, CDR2 LQKENI, per germline. CDR3 loop: CASSPEAGGYEQYF. In DNA form, the CDR3 reads TGTGCCAGCTCACCCGAGGCGGGGGGCTACGAGCAGTACTTC.

V is TRBV30 and J is TRBJ1-3; a weak D match, TRBD1 (5 bases). In germline, CDR1 is GTSNPN, CDR2 SVGIG (reference sequence). V gave up 2 bases and J gave up 3 bases, with 11 bases separating them. The CDR3 totals 14 residues. CDR3 amino acids: CAWSSGDVGNTIYF. CDR3 coding DNA: TGTGCCTGGAGTTCCGGGGACGTTGGAAACACCATATATTTT.

The V and J genes are TRBV7-2 and TRBJ2-3, with 13 bases aligning to TRBD2. Germline loops: CDR1 SGHTA, CDR2 FQGNSA. V was clipped by 4 bases and J by 0 bases; unmatched bases: 7. The CDR3 extends over 18 amino acids. The CDR3 coding sequence is TGTGCCAGCAGCTCCTCCGGGACTAGCGGGGCCAGCACAGATACGCAGTATTTT. Protein sequence: CASSSSGTSGASTDTQYF.

The CDR3 spells CAWIPRSPGELFF. DNA of the CDR3: TGTGCCTGGATCCCCAGATCCCCCGGGGAGCTGTTTTTT. The chain uses TRBV30 and TRBJ2-2; D gene ambiguous. The ends were cut back, 4 bases at V and 6 bases at J, with 12 bases in the middle. The length of the CDR3 is 13 residues. CDR1 GTSNPN and CDR2 SVGIG come from the germline V gene (reference sequence).

The chain recombines TRBV20-1 with TRBJ1-2, with 7 bases aligning to TRBD1. J lost 5 bases, V lost 6 bases, and 3 bases had no gene match. The CDR3 contains 11 residues. Germline values: CDR1 DFQATT, CDR2 SNEGSKA (reference sequence). The CDR3 here is CSAAGGYGYTF. The DNA for the CDR3 is TGCAGTGCAGCAGGGGGGTATGGCTACACCTTC.